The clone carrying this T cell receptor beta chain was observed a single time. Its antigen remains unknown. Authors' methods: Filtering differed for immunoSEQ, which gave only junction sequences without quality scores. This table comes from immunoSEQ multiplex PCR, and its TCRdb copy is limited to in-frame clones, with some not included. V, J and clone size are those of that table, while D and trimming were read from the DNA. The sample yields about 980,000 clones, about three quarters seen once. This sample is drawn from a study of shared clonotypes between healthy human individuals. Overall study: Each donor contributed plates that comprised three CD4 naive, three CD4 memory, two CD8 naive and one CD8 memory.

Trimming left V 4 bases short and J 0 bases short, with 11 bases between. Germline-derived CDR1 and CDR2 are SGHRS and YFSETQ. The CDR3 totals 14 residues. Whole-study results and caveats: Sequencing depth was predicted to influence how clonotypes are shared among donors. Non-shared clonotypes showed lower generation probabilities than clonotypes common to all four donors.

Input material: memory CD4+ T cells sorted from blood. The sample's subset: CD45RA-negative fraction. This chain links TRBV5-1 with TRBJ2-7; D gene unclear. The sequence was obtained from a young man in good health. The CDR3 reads CASSGSSYSYEQYF. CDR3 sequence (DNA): TGCGCCAGCAGCGGCAGCTCTTACTCCTACGAGCAGTACTTC.